These 15 T cell receptor beta chains came from one sample sequenced in a study of blood T cell repertoires in COVID-19. The method was immunoSEQ multiplex PCR; TCRdb's version includes in-frame clones alone and lacks a portion of them. The table has 70,000 to 90,000 clones, more than 65% seen once. Sequenced material: peripheral blood. These receptor sequences come from a man between 65 and 79 years old with acute or convalescent COVID-19.

The J gene is TRBJ1-1, the V gene TRBV28, with D perhaps matching TRBD1 (5 bases). This CDR3 spans 14 amino acids. V was pared by 5 bases and J by 4 bases, with 14 bases between. The germline gives CDR1 MDHEN, CDR2 SYDVKM. CDR3 bases: TGTGCCAGCAGTAAGGCAGGGTGGGGCACTGAAGCTTTCTTT. Translation: CASSKAGWGTEAFF.

The genes are TRBV11-2 and TRBJ2-5; TRBD2 is a possible D gene (6 bases). Per the germline V gene, CDR1 is SGHAT and CDR2 is FQNNGV. The CDR3 is made up of 14 amino acids. Trimming removed 0 bases from V and 4 bases from J, with 9 bases in between. The CDR3: CASSLDAGPETQYF. Written as DNA, the CDR3 is TGTGCCAGCAGCTTAGATGCGGGGCCAGAGACCCAGTACTTC.

The chain couples TRBV2 to TRBJ2-2; TRBD1 matches at 10 bases. Germline V gene sequence: CDR1 SNHLY, CDR2 FYNNEI. V lost 6 bases and J lost 3; bases outside the gene matches: 4. The CDR3 contains 15 residues. CDR3 residues: CASRGQGIYTGELFF. As DNA, the CDR3 is TGTGCCAGCAGGGGACAGGGGATTTACACCGGGGAGCTGTTTTTT.

The chain recombines TRBV11-2 with TRBJ2-7, with 12 nucleotides matching TRBD2. Trimming took 5 bases from V and 7 from J; bases not matched to a gene: 3. Germline-derived CDR1 and CDR2 are SGHAT and FQNNGV. This CDR3 is 13 amino acids long. The chain's CDR3 is CASSPGLAGEQYF. CDR3 DNA: TGTGCCAGCAGCCCCGGACTAGCGGGGGAGCAGTACTTC.

The rearrangement uses TRBV7-2 and TRBJ2-3; TRBD2 matches at 7 bases. V shed 5 bases, J shed 13 bases, and the junction held 15 bases outside the gene matches. This CDR3 is 14 amino acids long. Germline V gives CDR1 SGHTA, CDR2 FQGNSA. CDR3 amino acids: CASSVPGLHIVEYF. CDR3 bases: TGTGCCAGCAGCGTCCCGGGACTACACATCGTGGAGTATTTT.

This chain connects TRBV29-1 to TRBJ2-5; weak D call: TRBD1 (6 bases). The ends were cut back, 7 bases at V and 3 bases at J, with 15 bases in the middle. This CDR3 region has 13 residues. CDR1 and CDR2 (germline): SQVTM, ANQGSEA. CDR3 protein: CSASGQNEETQYF. The CDR3 DNA sequence: TGCAGCGCCTCAGGACAGAACGAAGAGACCCAGTACTTC.

The rearrangement uses TRBV4-2 and TRBJ2-2; 8 bases fit TRBD2. Germline V CDR1 and CDR2: LGHNA, YNFKEQ. V shed 4 bases, J shed 3 bases, and the junction held 7 bases outside the gene matches. This CDR3 region has 16 residues. CDR3 sequence reads: CASSPRAGGDTGELFF. CDR3 bases: TGTGCCAGCAGCCCGAGGGCGGGGGGAGACACCGGGGAGCTGTTTTTT.

This rearrangement joins TRBV12-5 to TRBJ1-2; tentatively, D is TRBD1 (5 bases). The CDR3 has 16 residues. V lost 3 bases to trimming and J lost 8 bases, with 22 bases between them. CDR1 is LGHNT and CDR2 is FRNRAP in the germline V gene. CDR3 sequence reads: CASGFGQSLGLGGYTF. CDR3 DNA: TGTGCTAGTGGTTTTGGTCAATCTTTGGGACTTGGCGGCTACACCTTC.

The rearrangement uses TRBV6-1 and TRBJ2-5, with no clear D. The CDR3 has 13 amino acids. CDR1 and CDR2 from the germline V gene are MNHNS and SASEGT. Deletions cut 1 base from V and 9 bases from J, with 12 bases between. DNA for the CDR3: TGTGCCAGCAGTGAAGTTCCCCGGGTGGCCCAGTACTTC. Encoded protein: CASSEVPRVAQYF.

The chain uses TRBV18 and TRBJ1-4; D remains unclear. CDR3 length equals 13 residues. Per germline, CDR1 KGHSH and CDR2 LQKENI. Deletions cut 4 bases from V and 6 bases from J, with 9 bases between. The CDR3 nucleotides read TGTGCCAGCTCACAAGGACTTGATGAAAAACTGTTTTTT. Amino acids: CASSQGLDEKLFF. The variable domain in full, with the rest retrieved from reference TRBV18 and TRBJ1-4, is NAGVMQNPRHLVRRRGQEARLRCSPMKGHSHVYWYRQLPEEGLKFMVYLQKENIIDESGMPKERFSAEFPKEGPSILRIQQVVRGDSAAYFCASSQGLDEKLFFGSGTQLSVL.

The V gene is TRBV5-1, the J gene TRBJ2-5, with 10 nucleotides matching TRBD1. The ends lost 6 bases at V and 2 bases at J; junction bases unmatched: 13. Per the germline V gene, CDR1 is SGHRS and CDR2 is YFSETQ. The CDR3 covers 17 residues. The CDR3 protein is CASIPGEDRGFQETQYF. For the CDR3, the DNA is TGCGCCAGCATCCCTGGGGAGGACAGGGGGTTTCAAGAGACCCAGTACTTC.

The J gene is TRBJ2-7, the V gene TRBV15; a possible D gene is TRBD2 (6 bases). Germline-derived CDR1 and CDR2 are LNHNV and YYDKDF (reference sequence). The CDR3 sequence is 14 residues long. V gave up 6 bases and J gave up 0 bases, with 12 bases separating them. The CDR3 is CATRLHGGSYEQYF. The CDR3 DNA sequence: TGTGCCACCAGACTCCACGGGGGCTCCTACGAGCAGTACTTC.

The CDR3 nucleotides are TGTGCCAGCAGTCCCCTAAGGGGGCGGGGGGCGACTCAAGAGACCCAGTACTTC. Protein sequence: CASSPLRGRGATQETQYF. J is TRBJ2-5 and V is TRBV27; weak D call: TRBD2 (8 bases). The CDR3 covers 18 residues. In germline, CDR1 is MNHEY, CDR2 SMNVEV (reference sequence). Trimming cost V 5 bases and J 2 bases, with 24 bases left between them.

The V gene is TRBV19, the J gene TRBJ1-2, with 10 bases that match TRBD1. The CDR3 is 15 residues long. Unmatched junction bases numbered 10, after V lost 4 bases and J lost 8 bases. Germline V gives CDR1 LNHDA, CDR2 SQIVND (reference sequence). Here the CDR3 DNA reads TGTGCCAGTAGTAGAACCGGGACAGGGGTATTCGGCTACACCTTC. Translating gives CASSRTGTGVFGYTF.

The V call is TRBV6-4, the J call TRBJ2-7, with a possible D match to TRBD1 (5 bases). Trimming removed 4 bases at V and 6 bases at J, with 10 bases between. CDR1 and CDR2 from the germline V gene are MRHNA and SNTAGT. CDR3 length equals 12 residues. CDR3 region: CASSGIQGEQYV. CDR3 nucleotide sequence: TGTGCCAGCAGTGGGATTCAGGGCGAGCAGTACGTC.